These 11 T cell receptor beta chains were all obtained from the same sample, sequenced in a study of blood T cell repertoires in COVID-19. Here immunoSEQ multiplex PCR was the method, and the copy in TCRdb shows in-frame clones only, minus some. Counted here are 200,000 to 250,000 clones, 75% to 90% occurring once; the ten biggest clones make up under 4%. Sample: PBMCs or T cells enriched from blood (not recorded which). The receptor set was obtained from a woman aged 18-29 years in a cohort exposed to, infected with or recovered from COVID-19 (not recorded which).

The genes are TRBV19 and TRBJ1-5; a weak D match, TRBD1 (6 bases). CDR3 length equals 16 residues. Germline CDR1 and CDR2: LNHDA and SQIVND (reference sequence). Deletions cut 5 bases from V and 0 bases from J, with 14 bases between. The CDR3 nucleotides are TGTGCCAGTAGTCCTCCCAGGGGCAATAGCAATCAGCCCCAGCATTTT. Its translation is CASSPPRGNSNQPQHF. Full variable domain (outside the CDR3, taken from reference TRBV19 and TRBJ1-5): DGGITQSPKYLFRKEGQNVTLSCEQNLNHDAMYWYRQDPGQGLRLIYYSQIVNDFQKGDIAEGYSVSREKKESFPLTVTSAQKNPTAFYLCASSPPRGNSNQPQHFGDGTRLSIL.

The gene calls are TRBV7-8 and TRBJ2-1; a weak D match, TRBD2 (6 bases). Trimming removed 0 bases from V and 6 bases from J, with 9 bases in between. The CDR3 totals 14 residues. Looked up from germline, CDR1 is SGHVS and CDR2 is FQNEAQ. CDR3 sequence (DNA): TGTGCCAGCAGCTTAGCTCCCGGGGGCAATGAGCAGTTCTTC. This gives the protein CASSLAPGGNEQFF.

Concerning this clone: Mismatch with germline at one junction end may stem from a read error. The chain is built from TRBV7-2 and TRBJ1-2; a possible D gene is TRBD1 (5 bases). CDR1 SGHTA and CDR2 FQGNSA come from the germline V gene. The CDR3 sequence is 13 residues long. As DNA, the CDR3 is TGTGCCAGCAGCCTAGCGGGGGGGTATGGCTACACCTTC. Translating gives CASSLAGGYGYTF.

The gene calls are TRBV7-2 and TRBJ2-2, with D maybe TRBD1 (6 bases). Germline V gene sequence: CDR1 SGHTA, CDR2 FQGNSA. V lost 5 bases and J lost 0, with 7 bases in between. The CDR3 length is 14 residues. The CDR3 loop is CASSRTANTGELFF. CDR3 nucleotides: TGTGCCAGCAGCCGGACAGCGAACACCGGGGAGCTGTTTTTT.

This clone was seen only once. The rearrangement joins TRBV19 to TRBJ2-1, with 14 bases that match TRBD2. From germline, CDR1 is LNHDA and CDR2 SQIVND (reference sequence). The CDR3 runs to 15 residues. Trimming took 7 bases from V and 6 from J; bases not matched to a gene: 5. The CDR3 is CASTGTSGSSNEQFF. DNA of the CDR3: TGTGCCAGTACCGGGACTAGCGGGAGTAGCAATGAGCAGTTCTTC.

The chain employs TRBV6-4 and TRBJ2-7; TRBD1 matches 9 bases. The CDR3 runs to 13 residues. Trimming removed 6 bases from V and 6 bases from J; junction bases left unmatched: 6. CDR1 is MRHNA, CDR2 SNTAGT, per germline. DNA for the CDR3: TGTGCCAGCAGCCTAGGACAGGGGTTCGAGCAGTACTTC. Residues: CASSLGQGFEQYF.

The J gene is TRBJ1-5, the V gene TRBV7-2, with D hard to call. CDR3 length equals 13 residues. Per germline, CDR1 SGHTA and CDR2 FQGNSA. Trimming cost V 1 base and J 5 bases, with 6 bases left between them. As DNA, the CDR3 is TGTGCCAGCAGCTTAGAACAATATCAGCCCCAGCATTTT. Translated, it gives CASSLEQYQPQHF.

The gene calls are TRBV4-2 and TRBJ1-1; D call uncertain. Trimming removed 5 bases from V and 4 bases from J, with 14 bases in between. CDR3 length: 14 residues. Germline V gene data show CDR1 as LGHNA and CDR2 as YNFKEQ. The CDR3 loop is CASSGDWEGTEAFF. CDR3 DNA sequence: TGTGCCAGCAGCGGTGACTGGGAGGGCACTGAAGCTTTCTTT.

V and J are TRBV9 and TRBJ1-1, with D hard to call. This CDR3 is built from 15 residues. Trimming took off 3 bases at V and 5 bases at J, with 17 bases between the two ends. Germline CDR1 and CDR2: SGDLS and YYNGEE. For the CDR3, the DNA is TGTGCCAGCAGCGCCAGGACCGGGAACGGGACTGAAGCTTTCTTT. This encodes CASSARTGNGTEAFF.

CDR3 region: CASSDGGTEAFF. The CDR3 nucleotides read TGCGCCAGCAGTGATGGAGGCACTGAAGCTTTCTTT. The chain recombines TRBV10-1 with TRBJ1-1; D is unclear. Germline V CDR1 and CDR2: WNHNN, SYGVQD (reference sequence). The CDR3 spans 12 residues. Trimming stripped 3 bases from V and 4 bases from J, with 6 bases between.

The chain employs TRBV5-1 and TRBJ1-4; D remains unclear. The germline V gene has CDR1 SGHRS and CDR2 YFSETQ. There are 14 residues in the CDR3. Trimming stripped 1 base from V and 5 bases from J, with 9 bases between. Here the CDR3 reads CASSLRRPNEKLFF. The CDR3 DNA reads TGCGCCAGCAGCTTGAGGAGGCCCAATGAAAAACTGTTTTTT.